This T cell receptor beta chain was retrieved from a study of shared clonotypes between healthy human individuals. Regarding the study as a whole: Few donors limited the genetic and exposure-history diversity represented. Compared with clonotypes that all four donors shared, non-shared clonotypes had lower generation probabilities. Deeper or shallower sequencing was expected to change how clonotypes are shared among donors.

This CDR3 has 16 residues. J lost 1 base, V lost 5 bases, and 9 bases had no gene match. Germline V gene lookup returns CDR1 SGHNT and CDR2 YYREEE (reference sequence). Of note for this clone: Its antigen is undetermined.

Generated by immunoSEQ multiplex PCR, the TCRdb table keeps only in-frame clones and is missing some. This table has more than 400,000 clones, 90% to 96% appearing once. This chain uses TRBV5-4 with TRBJ2-5; 9 nucleotides agree with TRBD1. The sample was naive CD4+ T cells sorted from blood. Described subset: CD45RA+ positively selected. This receptor was obtained from a woman aged 25 to 39 in good health. The CDR3 DNA sequence: TGTGCCAGCAGGGCTACAGGGGGCGCTTTCCAAGAGACCCAGTACTTC. Its translation is CASRATGGAFQETQYF.